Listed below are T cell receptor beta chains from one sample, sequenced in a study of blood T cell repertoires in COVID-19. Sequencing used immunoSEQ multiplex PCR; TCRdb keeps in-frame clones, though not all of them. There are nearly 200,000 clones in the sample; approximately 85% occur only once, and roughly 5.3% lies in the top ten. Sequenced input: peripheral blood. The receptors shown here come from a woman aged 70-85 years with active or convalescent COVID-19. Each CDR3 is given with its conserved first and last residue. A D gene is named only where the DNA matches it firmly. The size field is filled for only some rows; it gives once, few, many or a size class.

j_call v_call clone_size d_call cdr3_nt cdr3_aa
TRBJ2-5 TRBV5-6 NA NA TGTGCCAGCAGCTTGCTCGGGCCGGGACAAGAGACCCAGTACTTC CASSLLGPGQETQYF
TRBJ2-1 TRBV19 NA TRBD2 TGTGCCAGTGGACTAGCGGGAGTCCCCTACAATGAGCAGTTCTTC CASGLAGVPYNEQFF
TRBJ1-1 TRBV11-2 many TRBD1 TGTGCCAGCAGCTTAGGGCGACAGGGTGCAGCTTTCTTT CASSLGRQGAAFF
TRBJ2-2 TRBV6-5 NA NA TGTGCCAGCAGACTACATACCAACACCGGGGAGCTGTTTTTT CASRLHTNTGELFF
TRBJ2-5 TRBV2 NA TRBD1 TGTGCCAGCAGCGACAGGGGTTCGAAGACCCAGTACTTC CASSDRGSKTQYF
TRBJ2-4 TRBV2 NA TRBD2 TGTGCCAGCAGTTCTCAGCGGGAGACAAGCCTAGCCAAAAACATTCAGTACTTC CASSSQRETSLAKNIQYF
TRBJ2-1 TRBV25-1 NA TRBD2 TGTGCCAGCGGACGGGGCGGGGGATACAATGAGCAGTTCTTC CASGRGGGYNEQFF
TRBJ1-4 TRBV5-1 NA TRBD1 TGCGCCAGCAGATTACAGGGGTCTAATGAAAAACTGTTTTTT CASRLQGSNEKLFF
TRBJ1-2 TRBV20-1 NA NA TGCAGTGCTAGAGAGGCAGAAAGCTTC CSAREAESF
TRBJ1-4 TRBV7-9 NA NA TGTGCCAGCGCCCCGTCGGGGTTGTCTAGTGAAAAACTGTTTTTT CASAPSGLSSEKLFF
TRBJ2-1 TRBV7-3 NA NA TGTGCCAGCAGCCCCTTACTTACTAACTCCTACAATGAGCAGTTCTTC CASSPLLTNSYNEQFF
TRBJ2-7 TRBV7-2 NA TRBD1 TGTGCCAGCAGCTTGACAGGGGCCTCGGGGGAGCAGTACTTC CASSLTGASGEQYF
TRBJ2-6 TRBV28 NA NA TGTGCCAGTTATCCCTCCGGGGCCAACGTCCTGACTTTC CASYPSGANVLTF
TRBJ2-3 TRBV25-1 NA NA TGTGCCAGCACAGGATTCACAGATACGCAGTATTTT CASTGFTDTQYF
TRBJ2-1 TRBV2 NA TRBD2 TGTGCCAGCAGTGAATGGGCGCGGGAGAATGAGCAGTTCTTC CASSEWARENEQFF
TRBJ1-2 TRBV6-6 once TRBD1 TGTGCCAGCAGTGCGACGACAGGGGGCCCCTTTGGCACCTTC CASSATTGGPFGTF
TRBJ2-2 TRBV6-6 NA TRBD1 TGTGCCATTGGACAGGCGACAGGCGGGGAGCTGTTTTTT CAIGQATGGELFF
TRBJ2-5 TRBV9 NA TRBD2 TGTGCCAGCAGCGTAGGTAGCGGGAGGGCCGGTGAGACCCAGTACTTC CASSVGSGRAGETQYF
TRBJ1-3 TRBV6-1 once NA TGTGCCAGCAGTGAGATCGAGGGAGGTGGAAACACCATATATTTT CASSEIEGGGNTIYF
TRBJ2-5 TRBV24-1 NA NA TGTGCCACCAGTGACAGGGGAATTCAAGAGACCCAGTACTTC CATSDRGIQETQYF
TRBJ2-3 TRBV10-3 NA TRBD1 TGTGCCATCAGTGAGTCGCAGGGGGCTGTATGGACAGATACGCAGTATTTT CAISESQGAVWTDTQYF
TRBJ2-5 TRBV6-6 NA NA TGTGCCAGCAGCCACCGACAGGTTCAGGAGACCCAGTACTTC CASSHRQVQETQYF
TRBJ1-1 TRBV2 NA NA TGTGCCAGCAGTCCGCGGGGGGGCGTGAACACTGAAGCTTTCTTT CASSPRGGVNTEAFF
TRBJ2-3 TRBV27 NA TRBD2 TGTGCCAGCAGACTGGATCTAGCGGGAGGAAAAGCAGATACGCAGTATTTT CASRLDLAGGKADTQYF
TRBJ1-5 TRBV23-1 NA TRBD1 TGCGCCAGCAGCCGGGAGCAGGGGGCATGGGATCAGCCCCAGCATTTT CASSREQGAWDQPQHF
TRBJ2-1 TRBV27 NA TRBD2 TGTGCCAGCAGTTCTATTGCTTTGGAGCGGGAGTCGATCTCATCCTCCTACTTCCACAATGAGCAGTTCTTC CASSSIALERESISSSYFHNEQFF
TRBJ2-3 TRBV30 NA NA TGTGCCTGGAGGCGGTACACAGATACGCAGTATTTT CAWRRYTDTQYF
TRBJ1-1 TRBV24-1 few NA TGTGCCACCAGTGGGTCACAGGGATCGAACACTGAAGCTTTCTTT CATSGSQGSNTEAFF
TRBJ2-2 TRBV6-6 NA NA TGTGCCAGCGCCCTTAACGGGCCAGGAGGGACCGGGGAGCTGTTTTTT CASALNGPGGTGELFF
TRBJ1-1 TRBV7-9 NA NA TGTGCCAGCAGCTTCGTGTCGTTAGCCGGCACAGGGATGGATTTCTTT CASSFVSLAGTGMDFF
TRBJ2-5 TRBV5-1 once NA TGCGCCAGCAGCTCGGCGGGGATCCAAGAGACCCAGTACTTC CASSSAGIQETQYF
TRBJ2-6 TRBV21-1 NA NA TGTGCCAGCAGCAACAAAATAGGACAGGCTCAAAGGGCCAACGTCCTGACTTTC CASSNKIGQAQRANVLTF